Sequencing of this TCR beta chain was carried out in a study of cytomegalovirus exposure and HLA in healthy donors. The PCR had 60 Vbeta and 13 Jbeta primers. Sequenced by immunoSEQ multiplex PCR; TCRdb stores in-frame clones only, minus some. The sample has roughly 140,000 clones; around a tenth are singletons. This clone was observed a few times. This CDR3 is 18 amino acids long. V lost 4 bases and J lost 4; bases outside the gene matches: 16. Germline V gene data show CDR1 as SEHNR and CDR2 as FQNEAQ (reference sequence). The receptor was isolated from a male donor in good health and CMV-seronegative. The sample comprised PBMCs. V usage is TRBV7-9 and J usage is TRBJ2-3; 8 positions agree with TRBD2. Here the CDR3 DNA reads TGTGCCAGCAGCTCCACGTCCGGGATAGCGGGGCAGTCAGATACGCAGTATTTT. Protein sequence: CASSSTSGIAGQSDTQYF.